This TCR beta chain was retrieved from a study of spatial heterogeneity in lung cancer. About the research overall: Detected beta-chain sequences consistently exceeded alpha-chain sequences.

Time point of the sample: sample taken at primary tumor resection. The input material, whole RNA from tumor, nontumor lung or frozen PBMC, was sequenced unsorted. The cohort: approximately 66 early-stage, untreated non-small cell lung cancer patients. In TCRdb, the 5' RACE reads were re-called with MiXCR into one record per CDR3 protein. The sample holds about 50,000 distinct CDR3 sequences, around 7.6% seen once. Germline V gene lookup returns CDR1 SGHRS and CDR2 YFSETQ. V dropped 4 bases and J dropped 1; count of bases not matched to a gene: 4. The CDR3 covers 14 residues. Sample: PBMCs, taken at surgery. This chain connects TRBV5-1 to TRBJ1-1; 7 bases fit TRBD1. The clonotype was recovered from a female donor with early-stage non-small cell lung cancer. The CDR3 reads CASSTGTANTEAFF. CDR3 nucleotide sequence: TGCGCCAGCAGCACGGGGACAGCGAACACTGAAGCTTTCTTT.